These T cell receptor beta chains were read from a single sample in a study of cytomegalovirus exposure and HLA in healthy donors. The repertoire was sequenced with immunoSEQ multiplex PCR; TCRdb's copy has only in-frame clones and lacks some. Of some 97,000 clones listed, 75% to 85% are singletons. The specimen sequenced was PBMCs. The receptors were gathered from a woman aged 45-60 years in good health and CMV-seropositive. CDR3s include the opening cysteine and the closing phenylalanine or tryptophan. Fields, in order: D gene, J gene, V gene, clone size, CDR3 protein, CDR3 DNA. A D gene is named only where the DNA matches it firmly. For some rows the clone size is stated as once, few or many, or as a class when expanded; others skip it.

D: NA; J: TRBJ1-3; V: TRBV2; size: NA; CDR3: CASRGRGHNSGNTIYF; DNA: TGTGCCAGCAGGGGCCGCGGACACAACTCTGGAAACACCATATATTTT
D: NA; J: TRBJ1-5; V: TRBV2; size: few; CDR3: CASSGAPGEVIQPQHF; DNA: TGTGCCAGCAGTGGGGCCCCGGGGGAAGTCATTCAGCCCCAGCATTTT
D: TRBD1; J: TRBJ1-4; V: TRBV30; size: NA; CDR3: CAWSVGTGGNEKLFF; DNA: TGTGCCTGGAGTGTCGGGACAGGTGGGAATGAAAAACTGTTTTTT
D: TRBD1; J: TRBJ1-4; V: TRBV19; size: NA; CDR3: CASNSDRLTQKLFF; DNA: TGTGCCAGTAATTCGGACAGGCTGACGCAAAAACTGTTTTTT
D: NA; J: TRBJ1-2; V: TRBV29-1; size: NA; CDR3: CSVEDQAGYTF; DNA: TGCAGCGTTGAAGATCAGGCCGGCTACACCTTC
D: NA; J: TRBJ1-4; V: TRBV7-3; size: few; CDR3: CASSLRQGEKLFF; DNA: TGTGCCAGCAGCTTAAGGCAGGGCGAAAAACTGTTTTTT
D: TRBD2; J: TRBJ2-1; V: TRBV5-4; size: NA; CDR3: CASSLTSGNFYNEQFF; DNA: TGTGCCAGCAGCCTTACTAGCGGGAATTTTTACAATGAGCAGTTCTTC
D: TRBD2; J: TRBJ2-1; V: TRBV27; size: few; CDR3: CASTLGAGGRNEQFF; DNA: TGTGCCAGCACCTTGGGAGCGGGAGGCCGGAATGAGCAGTTCTTC
D: NA; J: TRBJ1-1; V: TRBV5-5; size: few; CDR3: CASSLGQPGLNTEAFF; DNA: TGTGCCAGCAGCTTAGGACAACCGGGCCTAAACACTGAAGCTTTCTTT
D: TRBD2; J: TRBJ2-7; V: TRBV11-2; size: NA; CDR3: CASSLDTSAWGEQYF; DNA: TGTGCCAGCAGCTTAGATACTAGCGCGTGGGGGGAGCAGTACTTC
D: TRBD2; J: TRBJ2-2; V: TRBV9; size: NA; CDR3: CASSVDQREGETGELFF; DNA: TGTGCCAGCAGCGTTGATCAGCGGGAGGGCGAGACCGGGGAGCTGTTTTTT
D: TRBD1; J: TRBJ1-2; V: TRBV15; size: NA; CDR3: CATSRRGQANYGYTF; DNA: TGTGCCACCAGCCGGAGGGGACAGGCTAACTATGGCTACACCTTC
D: NA; J: TRBJ2-3; V: TRBV7-7; size: NA; CDR3: CASSPTTGRGTDTQYF; DNA: TGTGCTAGCAGCCCCACAACAGGGCGGGGCACAGATACGCAGTATTTT
D: TRBD2; J: TRBJ2-3; V: TRBV2; size: few; CDR3: CASSEALEWGRDRTDTQYF; DNA: TGTGCCAGCAGTGAAGCGCTGGAGTGGGGGAGGGATCGAACAGATACGCAGTATTTT
D: TRBD1; J: TRBJ2-5; V: TRBV5-1; size: NA; CDR3: CASSSEQGIRWTQYF; DNA: TGCGCCAGCAGCTCGGAACAGGGGATTCGGTGGACCCAGTACTTC
D: NA; J: TRBJ1-2; V: TRBV2; size: NA; CDR3: CASSERTANYGYTF; DNA: TGTGCCAGCAGTGAGCGGACAGCTAACTATGGCTACACCTTC
D: TRBD1; J: TRBJ2-7; V: TRBV29-1; size: NA; CDR3: CSATPGTGGREQYF; DNA: TGCAGCGCCACCCCCGGGACAGGGGGTCGCGAGCAGTACTTC
D: NA; J: TRBJ1-2; V: TRBV6-5; size: NA; CDR3: CASSYSRANYGYTF; DNA: TGTGCCAGCAGTTACTCGAGAGCTAACTATGGCTACACCTTC
D: TRBD1; J: TRBJ1-2; V: TRBV6-1; size: NA; CDR3: CASSGPTGGMGYGYTF; DNA: TGTGCCAGCAGTGGGCCAACAGGGGGCATGGGCTATGGCTACACCTTC
D: TRBD2; J: TRBJ2-7; V: TRBV14; size: NA; CDR3: CASSQERLSGRSYEQYF; DNA: TGTGCCAGCAGCCAAGAACGTCTTAGCGGGCGCTCCTACGAGCAGTACTTC
D: NA; J: TRBJ2-3; V: TRBV7-6; size: NA; CDR3: CASSLEPALVTDTQYF; DNA: TGTGCCAGCAGCTTAGAACCGGCCCTAGTTACAGATACGCAGTATTTT
D: TRBD1; J: TRBJ2-7; V: TRBV10-3; size: NA; CDR3: CAISESTGTGTDEQYF; DNA: TGTGCCATCAGTGAGTCGACGGGGACAGGGACCGACGAGCAGTACTTC
D: NA; J: TRBJ1-1; V: TRBV10-1; size: once; CDR3: CASSGNLDRHTEAFF; DNA: TGCGCCAGCAGTGGGAACCTGGACAGACACACTGAAGCTTTCTTT
D: NA; J: TRBJ1-4; V: TRBV15; size: NA; CDR3: CATSRDVGQGWEKLFF; DNA: TGTGCCACCAGCAGAGATGTCGGGCAGGGATGGGAAAAACTGTTTTTT
D: TRBD2; J: TRBJ2-5; V: TRBV6-6; size: NA; CDR3: CASGGLALGTQYF; DNA: TGTGCCAGCGGGGGACTAGCCTTGGGGACCCAGTACTTC
D: NA; J: TRBJ2-5; V: TRBV2; size: NA; CDR3: CASSAPRRAQETQYF; DNA: TGTGCCAGCAGCGCACCCCGCAGGGCTCAAGAGACCCAGTACTTC
D: NA; J: TRBJ2-1; V: TRBV7-8; size: once; CDR3: CASSPAGGESSYNEQFF; DNA: TGTGCCAGCAGCCCGGCCGGTGGAGAAAGCTCCTACAATGAGCAGTTCTTC
D: TRBD1; J: TRBJ2-1; V: TRBV9; size: NA; CDR3: CASSPGQYYNEQFF; DNA: TGTGCCAGCAGCCCGGGACAGTACTACAATGAGCAGTTCTTC
D: NA; J: TRBJ2-1; V: TRBV7-3; size: NA; CDR3: CASSLTPSVAYNEQFF; DNA: TGTGCCAGCAGCTTAACCCCTAGCGTTGCCTACAATGAGCAGTTCTTC
D: NA; J: TRBJ1-5; V: TRBV6-6; size: NA; CDR3: CASSTHADQPQHF; DNA: TGTGCCAGCAGCACTCATGCGGATCAGCCCCAGCATTTT
D: TRBD2; J: TRBJ2-7; V: TRBV14; size: NA; CDR3: CASSQGSGGFYEQYF; DNA: TGTGCCAGCAGCCAAGGTAGCGGGGGGTTCTACGAGCAGTACTTC
D: NA; J: TRBJ2-2; V: TRBV5-4; size: NA; CDR3: CASSSNTGELFF; DNA: TGTGCCAGCAGCTCTAACACCGGGGAGCTGTTTTTT
D: NA; J: TRBJ1-1; V: TRBV6-1; size: NA; CDR3: CASTYRWNTEAFF; DNA: TGTGCCAGCACTTACAGGTGGAACACTGAAGCTTTCTTT
D: TRBD2; J: TRBJ2-7; V: TRBV5-8; size: NA; CDR3: CASSPSGTRSYEQYF; DNA: TGTGCCAGCAGCCCGTCCGGGACTAGATCCTACGAGCAGTACTTC
D: TRBD1; J: TRBJ2-7; V: TRBV28; size: NA; CDR3: CASSSQGPTYEQYF; DNA: TGTGCCAGCAGTTCACAGGGGCCGACCTACGAGCAGTACTTC
D: TRBD2; J: TRBJ2-5; V: TRBV27; size: NA; CDR3: CASSLSAGGYPGTQYF; DNA: TGTGCCAGCAGTTTATCAGCGGGAGGCTACCCGGGGACCCAGTACTTC
D: NA; J: TRBJ2-7; V: TRBV5-8; size: NA; CDR3: CASRQGGVYEQYF; DNA: TGTGCCAGCAGGCAAGGGGGGGTCTACGAGCAGTACTTC
D: NA; J: TRBJ1-2; V: TRBV6-5; size: NA; CDR3: CASSYGSPDYGYTF; DNA: TGTGCCAGCAGTTACGGCAGTCCCGACTATGGCTACACCTTC
D: NA; J: TRBJ1-3; V: TRBV5-4; size: NA; CDR3: CASSFRGGNTIYF; DNA: TGTGCCAGCAGCTTCCGGGGGGGAAACACCATATATTTT
D: NA; J: TRBJ1-1; V: TRBV7-9; size: NA; CDR3: CASSLENWQGRTEAFF; DNA: TGTGCCAGCAGCTTAGAAAATTGGCAGGGTAGGACTGAAGCTTTCTTT
D: TRBD1; J: TRBJ2-1; V: TRBV7-6; size: NA; CDR3: CASSLATGTSSYNEQFF; DNA: TGTGCCAGCAGCTTGGCGACAGGGACCAGCTCCTACAATGAGCAGTTCTTC
D: NA; J: TRBJ1-1; V: TRBV10-1; size: few; CDR3: CASRSGVGGSKDTEAFF; DNA: TGCGCCAGCAGGAGCGGGGTAGGCGGGAGTAAGGACACTGAAGCTTTCTTT
D: TRBD2; J: TRBJ2-2; V: TRBV9; size: once; CDR3: CASSVAGGAGELFF; DNA: TGTGCCAGCAGCGTAGCGGGGGGGGCCGGGGAGCTGTTTTTT
D: NA; J: TRBJ2-7; V: TRBV5-5; size: NA; CDR3: CASSFAGDGYEQYF; DNA: TGTGCCAGCAGCTTCGCGGGTGATGGTTACGAGCAGTACTTC
D: TRBD2; J: TRBJ2-1; V: TRBV7-6; size: NA; CDR3: CASSLSPTSGRYNEQFF; DNA: TGTGCCAGCAGCTTATCCCCGACTAGCGGGAGGTACAATGAGCAGTTCTTC
D: TRBD2; J: TRBJ2-1; V: TRBV9; size: NA; CDR3: CASSVSSGSGYNEQFF; DNA: TGTGCCAGCAGCGTATCTAGCGGGAGCGGGTACAATGAGCAGTTCTTC
D: NA; J: TRBJ1-6; V: TRBV10-3; size: NA; CDR3: CATHRENSPLHF; DNA: TGTGCCACCCACAGGGAGAATTCACCCCTCCACTTT
D: TRBD1; J: TRBJ2-3; V: TRBV5-1; size: NA; CDR3: CATSGQGTDTQYF; DNA: TGCGCCACCTCCGGACAGGGCACAGATACGCAGTATTTT
D: NA; J: TRBJ1-5; V: TRBV6-5; size: NA; CDR3: CASSPLQGNQPQHF; DNA: TGTGCCAGCAGTCCCCTCCAGGGGAATCAGCCCCAGCATTTT